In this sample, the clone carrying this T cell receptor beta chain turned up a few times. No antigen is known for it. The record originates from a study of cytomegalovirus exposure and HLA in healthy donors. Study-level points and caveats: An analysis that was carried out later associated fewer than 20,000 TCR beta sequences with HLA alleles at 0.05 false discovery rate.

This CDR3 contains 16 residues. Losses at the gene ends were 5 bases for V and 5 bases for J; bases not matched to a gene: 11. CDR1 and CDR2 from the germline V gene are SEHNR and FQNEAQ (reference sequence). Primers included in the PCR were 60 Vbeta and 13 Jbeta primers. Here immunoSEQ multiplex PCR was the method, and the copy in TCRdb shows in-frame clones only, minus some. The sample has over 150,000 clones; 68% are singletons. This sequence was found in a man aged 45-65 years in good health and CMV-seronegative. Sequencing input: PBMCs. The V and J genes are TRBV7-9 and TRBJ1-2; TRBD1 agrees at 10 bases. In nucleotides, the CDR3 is TGTGCCAGCAGCCAAGCTACGGGACAGGGGCGATATGGCTACACCTTC. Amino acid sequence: CASSQATGQGRYGYTF.